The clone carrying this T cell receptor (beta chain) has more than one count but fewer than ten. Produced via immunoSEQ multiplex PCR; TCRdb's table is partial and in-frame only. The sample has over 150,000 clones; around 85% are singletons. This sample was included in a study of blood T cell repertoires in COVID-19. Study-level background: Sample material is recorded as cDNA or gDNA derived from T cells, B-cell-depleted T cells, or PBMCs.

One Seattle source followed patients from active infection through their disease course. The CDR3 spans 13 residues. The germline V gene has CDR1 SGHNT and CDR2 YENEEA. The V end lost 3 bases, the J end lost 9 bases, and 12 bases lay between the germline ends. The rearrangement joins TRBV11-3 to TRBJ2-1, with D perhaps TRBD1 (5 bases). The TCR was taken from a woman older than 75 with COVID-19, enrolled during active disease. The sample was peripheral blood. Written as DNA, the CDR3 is TGTGCCAGCAGCTTCTTAGGGGTTGGTGAGCAGTTCTTC. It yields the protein CASSFLGVGEQFF.